This TCR beta chain was profiled in a study of glioma-infiltrating T cells after dendritic cell vaccination. Background on the study: Dendritic cells derived from monocytes and pulsed with autologous tumor lysate formed the vaccine.

Assay used: immunoSEQ multiplex PCR; TCRdb lists only in-frame clones, some missing. The sample yields about 64,000 clones, approximately 85% seen once. Per the germline V gene, CDR1 is SNHLY and CDR2 is FYNNEI. V lost 8 bases and J lost 2; bases outside the gene matches: 3. The CDR3 is 13 amino acids. The V call is TRBV2, the J call TRBJ1-2; 9 positions agree with TRBD1. Sample: blood, taken before dendritic cell vaccination. The receptor was derived from a human donor with glioblastoma. CDR3 sequence (DNA): TGTGCCAGCGCGGGACAGGGCAACTATGGCTACACCTTC. This translates into CASAGQGNYGYTF. Combining the CDR3 with reference TRBV2 and TRBJ1-2 gives the whole variable domain EPEVTQTPSHQVTQMGQEVILRCVPISNHLYFYWYRQILGQKVEFLVSFYNNEISEKSEIFDDQFSVERPDGSNFTLKIRSTKLEDSAMYFCASAGQGNYGYTFGSGTRLTVV.